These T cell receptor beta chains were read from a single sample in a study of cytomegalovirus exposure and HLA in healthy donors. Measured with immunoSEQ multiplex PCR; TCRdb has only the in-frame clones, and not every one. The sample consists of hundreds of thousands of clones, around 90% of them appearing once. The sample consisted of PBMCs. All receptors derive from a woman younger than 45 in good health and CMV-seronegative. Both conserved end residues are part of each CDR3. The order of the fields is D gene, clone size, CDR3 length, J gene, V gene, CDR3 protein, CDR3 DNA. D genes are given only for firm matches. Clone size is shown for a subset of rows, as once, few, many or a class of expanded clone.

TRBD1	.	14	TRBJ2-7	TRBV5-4	CASSTGQGAYEQYF	TGTGCCAGCAGCACGGGACAGGGGGCCTACGAGCAGTACTTC
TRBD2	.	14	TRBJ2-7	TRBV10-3	CAISATSGSFEQYF	TGTGCCATCAGTGCCACTAGCGGGAGTTTCGAGCAGTACTTC
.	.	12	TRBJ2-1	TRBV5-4	CASSWLGNEQFF	TGTGCCAGCAGCTGGCTAGGCAATGAGCAGTTCTTC
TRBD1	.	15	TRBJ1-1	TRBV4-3	CASSQEDRGSDPAFF	TGCGCCAGCAGCCAAGAAGACAGGGGGTCGGACCCAGCTTTCTTT
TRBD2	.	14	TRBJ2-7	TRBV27	CASSPNTAGYEQYF	TGTGCCAGCAGCCCAAACACAGCGGGATACGAGCAGTACTTC
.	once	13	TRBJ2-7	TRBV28	CASRDSVDYEQYF	TGTGCCAGCAGAGACAGTGTCGATTACGAGCAGTACTTC
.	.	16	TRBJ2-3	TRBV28	CASSFELTPATDTQYF	TGTGCCAGCAGTTTTGAGCTCACCCCCGCCACAGATACGCAGTATTTT
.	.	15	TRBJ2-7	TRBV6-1	CASSVRGLSSYEQYF	TGTGCCAGCAGTGTTCGGGGGCTAAGCTCCTACGAGCAGTACTTC
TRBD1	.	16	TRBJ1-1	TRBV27	CASSLNGQGLDTEAFF	TGTGCCAGCAGTTTAAATGGACAGGGCTTAGACACTGAAGCTTTCTTT
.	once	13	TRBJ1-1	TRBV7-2	CASSPNGPAEAFF	TGTGCCAGCAGCCCTAATGGACCGGCTGAAGCTTTCTTT
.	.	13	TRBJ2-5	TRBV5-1	CASSSRPAETQYF	TGCGCCAGCAGCTCTAGACCAGCGGAGACCCAGTACTTC
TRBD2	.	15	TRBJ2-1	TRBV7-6	CASSLVSGSVNEQFF	TGTGCCAGCAGCTTAGTTAGCGGGAGTGTCAATGAGCAGTTCTTC
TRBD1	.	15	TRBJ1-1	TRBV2	CASSRQGARSTEAFF	TGTGCCAGCAGTCGACAGGGGGCGAGGAGCACTGAAGCTTTCTTT
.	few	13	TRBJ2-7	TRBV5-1	CASSSGPTYEQYF	TGCGCCAGCAGCTCGGGGCCAACCTACGAGCAGTACTTC
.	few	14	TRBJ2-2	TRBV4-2	CASSQVGDTGELFF	TGTGCCAGCAGCCAAGTAGGGGACACCGGGGAGCTGTTTTTT
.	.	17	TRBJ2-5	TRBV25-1	CASSDKGFWNPQETQYF	TGTGCCAGCAGTGATAAGGGTTTTTGGAACCCCCAAGAGACCCAGTACTTC
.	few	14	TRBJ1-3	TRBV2	CATRDGGSGNTIYF	TGTGCCACCAGGGATGGTGGTTCTGGAAACACCATATATTTT
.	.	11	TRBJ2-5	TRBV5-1	CASSLESVQYF	TGCGCCAGCAGCTTGGAGTCGGTCCAGTACTTC
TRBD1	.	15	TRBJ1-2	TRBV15	CATSRDRDRAVGYTF	TGTGCCACCAGCAGAGATAGGGACAGGGCTGTTGGCTACACCTTC
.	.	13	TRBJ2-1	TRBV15	CATSYLLGNEQFF	TGTGCCACCAGCTACCTCTTGGGCAATGAGCAGTTCTTC
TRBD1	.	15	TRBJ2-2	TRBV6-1	CASKGDRGTTGELFF	TGTGCCAGCAAGGGGGACAGGGGTACCACCGGGGAGCTGTTTTTT
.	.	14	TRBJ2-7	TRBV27	CASSLGDGGYEQYF	TGTGCCAGCAGTTTAGGAGACGGAGGCTACGAGCAGTACTTC
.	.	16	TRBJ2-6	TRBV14	CASSQGGVPGANVLTF	TGTGCCAGCAGCCAAGGTGGGGTCCCTGGGGCCAACGTCCTGACTTTC
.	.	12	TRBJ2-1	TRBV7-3	CASSLIPYEQFF	TGTGCCAGCAGCTTAATCCCCTATGAGCAGTTCTTC
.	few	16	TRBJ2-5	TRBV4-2	CASSPSTGPRGETQYF	TGTGCCAGCAGTCCGTCGACAGGTCCGCGGGGGGAGACCCAGTACTTC
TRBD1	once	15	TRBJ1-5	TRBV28	CASSRDRDGNQPQHF	TGTGCCAGCAGCCGGGACAGGGACGGGAATCAGCCCCAGCATTTT
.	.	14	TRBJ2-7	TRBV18	CASSPEFHELEQYF	TGTGCCAGCTCACCAGAATTCCACGAGCTCGAGCAGTACTTC
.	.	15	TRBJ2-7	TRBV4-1	CASSQEPPAIYEQYF	TGCGCCAGCAGCCAAGAGCCCCCGGCTATCTACGAGCAGTACTTC
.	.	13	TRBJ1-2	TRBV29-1	CSVEDSGNYGYTF	TGCAGCGTTGAAGATTCAGGGAATTATGGCTACACCTTC
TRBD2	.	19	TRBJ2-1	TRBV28	CASSPVLSLAGEGVNEQFF	TGTGCCAGCAGTCCCGTACTTTCGCTAGCGGGAGAGGGTGTAAATGAGCAGTTCTTC
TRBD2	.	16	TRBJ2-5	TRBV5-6	CASSLGLAGVEETQYF	TGTGCCAGCAGCTTGGGACTAGCGGGAGTAGAAGAGACCCAGTACTTC
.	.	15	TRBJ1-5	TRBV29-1	CSVPPDRLYNQPQHF	TGCAGCGTTCCCCCGGACAGACTATACAATCAGCCCCAGCATTTT
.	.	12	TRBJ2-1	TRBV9	CASSGLVNEQFF	TGTGCCAGCAGCGGATTAGTGAATGAGCAGTTCTTC
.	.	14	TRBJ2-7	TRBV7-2	CASSFRTRDYEQYF	TGTGCCAGCAGCTTTCGAACCAGGGACTACGAGCAGTACTTC
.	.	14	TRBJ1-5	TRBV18	CASSLQDSNQPQHF	TGTGCCAGCTCACTACAGGATAGCAATCAGCCCCAGCATTTT
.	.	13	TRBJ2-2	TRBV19	CASSIGGFGELFF	TGTGCCAGTAGTATAGGGGGGTTCGGGGAGCTGTTTTTT
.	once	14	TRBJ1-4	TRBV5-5	CASSLASTNEKLFF	TGTGCCAGCAGCTTGGCCTCAACTAATGAAAAACTGTTTTTT
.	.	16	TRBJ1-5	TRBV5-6	CASSLHSGALNQPQHF	TGTGCCAGCAGCCTCCATAGCGGGGCATTGAATCAGCCCCAGCATTTT
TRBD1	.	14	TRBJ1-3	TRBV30	CAWSSDRGGNTIYF	TGTGCCTGGAGTTCTGACAGGGGAGGAAACACCATATATTTT
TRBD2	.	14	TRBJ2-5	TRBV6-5	CATRPGLARETQYF	TGTGCCACCAGACCTGGACTAGCTCGGGAGACCCAGTACTTC
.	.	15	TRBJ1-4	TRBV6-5	CASRSLVQNSEKLFF	TGTGCCAGCAGGTCTCTGGTTCAGAACAGTGAAAAACTGTTTTTT
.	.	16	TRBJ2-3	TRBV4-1	CASSPIEKGLTDTQYF	TGCGCCAGCAGCCCAATTGAGAAGGGATTGACAGATACGCAGTATTTT
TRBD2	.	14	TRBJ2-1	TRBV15	CATSIGASGNEQFF	TGTGCCACCAGCATAGGGGCTAGCGGCAATGAGCAGTTCTTC
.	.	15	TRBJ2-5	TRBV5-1	CASSLNLDSQETQYF	TGCGCCAGCAGCCTCAATTTGGACAGCCAAGAGACCCAGTACTTC
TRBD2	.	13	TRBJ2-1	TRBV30	CAWSYGERGEQFF	TGTGCCTGGAGTTACGGGGAGCGGGGGGAGCAGTTCTTC
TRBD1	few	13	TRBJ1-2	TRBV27	CASSLGTGYGYTF	TGTGCCAGCAGTTTAGGGACAGGGTATGGCTACACCTTC
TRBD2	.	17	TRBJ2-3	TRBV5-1	CASSLAGLAGATDTQYF	TGCGCCAGCAGCTTGGCGGGACTAGCGGGAGCAACCGATACGCAGTATTTT
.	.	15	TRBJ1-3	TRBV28	CASRPRGASGNTIYF	TGTGCCAGCAGGCCTAGGGGTGCCTCTGGAAACACCATATATTTT
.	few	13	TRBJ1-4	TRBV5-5	CASSLGTVEKLFF	TGTGCCAGCAGCTTGGGTACGGTCGAAAAACTGTTTTTT
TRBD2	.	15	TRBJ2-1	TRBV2	CASSETGTSGNEQFF	TGTGCCAGCAGTGAAACGGGGACTAGCGGAAATGAGCAGTTCTTC
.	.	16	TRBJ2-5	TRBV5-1	CASSLGNLLGQETQYF	TGCGCCAGCAGCTTAGGGAACCTTTTAGGGCAAGAGACCCAGTACTTC
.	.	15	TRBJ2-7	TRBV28	CASSFSSPREIEQYF	TGTGCCAGCAGTTTTTCTAGCCCGCGGGAAATCGAGCAGTACTTC